Shown below are 25 T cell receptor beta chains from a single sample sequenced in a study of radiotherapy plus CTLA-4 blockade in lung cancer. The repertoire was sequenced with immunoSEQ multiplex PCR; TCRdb's copy has only in-frame clones and lacks some. The top ten clones hold roughly a quarter of a sample with around 20,000 clones, more than 75% of them seen once. The material sequenced was peripheral blood, taken from a patient treated with radiotherapy plus ipilimumab. The receptors were sampled from a human donor with non-small cell lung cancer whose response to radiotherapy plus ipilimumab could not be evaluated.

The genes are TRBV5-1 and TRBJ2-2; 7 bases align to TRBD1. The junction had 7 bases not matched to a gene; V was cut back by 5 bases and J by 3 bases. Germline V gene data show CDR1 as SGHRS and CDR2 as YFSETQ. CDR3 size: 15 residues. The CDR3, as DNA: TGCGCCAGCAGTGAACAGGGGTTGTACACCGGGGAGCTGTTTTTT. This codes for CASSEQGLYTGELFF.

The genes are TRBV28 and TRBJ1-1, with TRBD1 matching 11 bases. Germline V gene data show CDR1 as MDHEN and CDR2 as SYDVKM. This CDR3 spans 12 amino acids. Trimming cost V 10 bases and J 5 bases; bases outside gene matches: 3. CDR3 amino acids: CAIGQGATEAFF. The CDR3 region has the DNA TGTGCCATAGGACAGGGGGCTACTGAAGCTTTCTTT.

The V gene is TRBV7-2, the J gene TRBJ1-3, with a possible D match to TRBD1 (5 bases). The ends were cut back, 5 bases at V and 3 bases at J, with 14 bases in the middle. Germline V gene lookup returns CDR1 SGHTA and CDR2 FQGNSA. The length of the CDR3 is 15 residues. The CDR3 loop reads CASSVDRGGGNTIYF. CDR3 in DNA: TGTGCCAGCAGCGTAGACCGGGGGGGTGGAAACACCATATATTTT. The full variable domain, with the rest looked up from reference TRBV7-2 and TRBJ1-3, is GAGVSQSPSNKVTEKGKDVELRCDPISGHTALYWYRQSLGQGLEFLIYFQGNSAPDKSGLPSDRFSAERTGGSVSTLTIQRTQQEDSAVYLCASSVDRGGGNTIYFGEGSWLTVV.

The chain combines TRBV6-6 with TRBJ2-2, with D perhaps TRBD1 (6 bases). The germline V and J ends were trimmed by 5 bases and 2 bases, with 9 bases remaining between them. Germline V gene data show CDR1 as MNHNY and CDR2 as SVGAGI (reference sequence). The length of the CDR3 is 14 residues. DNA for the CDR3: TGTGCCAGCAGTCGGACAGTCAACACCGGGGAGCTGTTTTTT. It yields the protein CASSRTVNTGELFF.

The sample holds a few counts of this clone. The chain uses TRBV6-1 and TRBJ2-7; 7 positions match TRBD1. After removal of 10 bases from V and 5 bases from J, the junction contained 8 bases not matched to a gene. The length of the CDR3 is 12 residues. In germline, CDR1 is MNHNS, CDR2 SASEGT. This CDR3 reads CATCLQGDEQYF. As DNA, the CDR3 is TGTGCCACCTGCCTCCAGGGGGACGAGCAGTACTTC.

The chain links TRBV19 to TRBJ2-5, with 9 bases that match TRBD2. The tail of the sequence fits TRBJ2-7 better, so the J call may be wrong. CDR3 length: 16 amino acids. Per the germline V gene, CDR1 is LNHDA and CDR2 is SQIVND (reference sequence). The CDR3 sequence: CATTPTSGRMSYEQYF. The CDR3 nucleotides read TGTGCCACCACACCCACTAGCGGGCGAATGTCGTACGAGCAGTACTTC.

CDR3 sequence reads: CASSPRTGGDTGELFF. Written as DNA, the CDR3 is TGTGCCAGCTCACCACGGACAGGGGGTGACACCGGGGAGCTGTTTTTT. J is TRBJ2-2 and V is TRBV18, with 10 bases lining up with TRBD1. In germline, CDR1 is KGHSH, CDR2 LQKENI. V lost 1 base and J lost 3; bases outside the gene matches: 2. The CDR3 has 16 residues.

The CDR3 is CASSQPWGGANTGELFF. The CDR3 bases are TGTGCCAGCAGCCAACCCTGGGGGGGGGCGAACACCGGGGAGCTGTTTTTT. V and J are TRBV7-2 and TRBJ2-2; 7 nucleotides agree with TRBD2. CDR3 length equals 17 residues. Germline V gene lookup returns CDR1 SGHTA and CDR2 FQGNSA. J was trimmed by 0 bases and V by 5 bases; bases with no gene match: 9. The variable domain in full, with the rest retrieved from reference TRBV7-2 and TRBJ2-2, is GAGVSQSPSNKVTEKGKDVELRCDPISGHTALYWYRQSLGQGLEFLIYFQGNSAPDKSGLPSDRFSAERTGGSVSTLTIQRTQQEDSAVYLCASSQPWGGANTGELFFGEGSRLTVL.

About this clone: The junction shows a germline mismatch at one end, possibly a read error. The chain employs TRBV7-8 and TRBJ1-4, with TRBD1 matching 8 bases. The CDR3 contains 11 residues. From germline, CDR1 is SGHVS and CDR2 FQNEAQ. The CDR3 region has the DNA TGTGCCAGCAGCCCCCGGGACAGGCTTTTCTTT. It yields the protein CASSPRDRLFF.

The V gene is TRBV5-4, the J gene TRBJ2-7; 8 bases line up with TRBD1. CDR3 length equals 15 residues. The J segment lost 8 bases and the V segment lost 3 bases, leaving 13 bases of the junction unmatched. Germline V gives CDR1 SGHNT, CDR2 YYREEE (reference sequence). DNA for the CDR3: TGTGCCAGCAGCTCACGGGACGGGAGACAGGGGAAGCAGTACTTC. Translating it yields CASSSRDGRQGKQYF.

CDR3 region: CASSVGQGLYNEQFF. The CDR3 bases are TGTGCCAGCAGCGTAGGACAGGGCCTCTACAATGAGCAGTTCTTC. This chain uses TRBV9 with TRBJ2-1; 7 positions agree with TRBD1. Germline V lookup: CDR1 SGDLS, CDR2 YYNGEE. The CDR3 has 15 residues. V dropped 0 bases and J dropped 3; count of bases not matched to a gene: 3.

The rearrangement joins TRBV4-1 to TRBJ2-1; 9 bases are a match to TRBD2. This CDR3 is 16 amino acids long. CDR1 and CDR2 (germline): MGHRA, YSYEKL. Germline trimming cut 7 bases from V and 1 base from J; bases unmatched to any gene: 8. CDR3 loop: CASTEFSGRSYNEQFF. As DNA, the CDR3 is TGCGCCAGCACCGAATTTAGCGGGAGATCCTACAATGAGCAGTTCTTC.

The V and J genes are TRBV7-9 and TRBJ2-5, with TRBD2 matching over 14 bases. The CDR3 covers 17 residues. The V and J ends lost 4 bases and 1 base, in that order; junction bases with no gene match: 5. Germline V gene sequence: CDR1 SEHNR, CDR2 FQNEAQ (reference sequence). This CDR3 reads CASSSGLAGVLQETQYF. CDR3 in DNA: TGTGCCAGCAGCTCGGGACTAGCGGGGGTCCTCCAAGAGACCCAGTACTTC.

The rearrangement joins TRBV5-1 to TRBJ2-3, with TRBD1 matching 8 bases. The germline CDR1 and CDR2 sequences are SGHRS and YFSETQ. This CDR3 has 16 amino acids. Unmatched junction bases numbered 7, after V lost 4 bases and J lost 0 bases. CDR3 amino acids: CASSRRDRRSTDTQYF. The CDR3 DNA reads TGCGCCAGCAGCCGCCGGGACAGGCGTAGCACAGATACGCAGTATTTT. The full variable domain, completed using reference TRBV5-1 and TRBJ2-3, is KAGVTQTPRYLIKTRGQQVTLSCSPISGHRSVSWYQQTPGQGLQFLFEYFSETQRNKGNFPGRFSGRQFSNSRSEMNVSTLELGDSALYLCASSRRDRRSTDTQYFGPGTRLTVL.

The rearrangement links TRBV5-5 to TRBJ1-2; possibly TRBD1 for D (5 bases). The germline V gene encodes CDR1 SGHKS and CDR2 YYEKEE (reference sequence). V lost 6 bases and J lost 5, with 20 bases in between. The CDR3 totals 15 residues. CDR3: CASNPPAGMEYGYTF. The CDR3 DNA is TGTGCCAGCAACCCGCCGGCAGGGATGGAGTATGGCTACACCTTC.

This chain uses TRBV19 with TRBJ2-3, with 9 bases lining up with TRBD2. This CDR3 is 17 amino acids long. The germline gives CDR1 LNHDA, CDR2 SQIVND (reference sequence). The V and J ends lost 4 bases and 0 bases, in that order; junction bases with no gene match: 8. CDR3 sequence: CASSNGASGTSTDTQYF. The CDR3 DNA follows: TGTGCCAGTAGTAACGGGGCTAGCGGGACTAGCACAGATACGCAGTATTTT.

This clone came up once. This rearrangement joins TRBV7-2 to TRBJ1-5; 9 bases agree with TRBD1. The CDR3 totals 15 residues. V lost 5 bases, J lost 4 bases, and 6 bases stayed unmatched. Germline loops: CDR1 SGHTA, CDR2 FQGNSA. CDR3 region: CASSLQGAGNQPQHF. The CDR3 nucleotides are TGTGCCAGCAGCCTACAGGGGGCCGGGAATCAGCCCCAGCATTTT.

The CDR3 coding sequence is TGTGCCAGCAGCCCTGGGCTAGCGGGGGAGCAGTACTTC. This codes for CASSPGLAGEQYF. The V gene is TRBV7-2, the J gene TRBJ2-7; 9 bases match TRBD2. With V trimmed by 5 bases and J by 7 bases, 6 bases remained unmatched. Germline CDR1 reads SGHTA; CDR2 reads FQGNSA. The CDR3 length is 13 residues.

V is TRBV11-3 and J is TRBJ2-6, with D possibly matching TRBD1 (6 bases). V was clipped by 1 base and J by 0 bases, with 10 bases between them. Germline CDR1 and CDR2: SGHNT and YENEEA. There are 17 residues in the CDR3. The CDR3 DNA sequence: TGTGCCAGCAGCTTAGGAACAGGGCACTCTGGGGCCAACGTCCTGACTTTC. Its protein is CASSLGTGHSGANVLTF.

This clone was observed once. The rearrangement links TRBV11-2 to TRBJ2-3; D may be TRBD2 (6 bases). The V gene's germline CDR1 is SGHAT and CDR2 FQNNGV. Trimming shortened V by 0 bases and J by 4 bases, and 8 bases separated the two germline ends. The CDR3 runs to 14 residues. CDR3 DNA sequence: TGTGCCAGCAGCTTAGAGGTAGCGGCAGATACGCAGTATTTT. Translation: CASSLEVAADTQYF.

The rearrangement links TRBV12-2 to TRBJ2-5; the table's TRBD1 call for D was not verified on the DNA. TRBV12-2 is a documented pseudogene. The CDR3 has 16 amino acids. CDR3 sequence reads: CASRFRDRVPEGTQYF. The CDR3 DNA follows: TGTGCAAGTCGCTTTAGGGACAGGGTCCCCGAGGGGACCCAGTACTTC.

The chain recombines TRBV7-9 with TRBJ1-2, with TRBD1 identical over 10 bases. Germline CDR1 is SEHNR and CDR2 is FQNEAQ (reference sequence). This CDR3 comprises 14 residues. V gave up 5 bases and J gave up 5 bases; unmatched junction bases: 5. The DNA for the CDR3 is TGTGCCAGCAGCCCCGGGACAGGGGTTTATGGCTACACCTTC. Protein: CASSPGTGVYGYTF.

This clone was counted a single time. This chain uses TRBV7-9 with TRBJ2-7, with D possibly TRBD2 on 6 matching bases. The V and J ends lost 3 bases and 0 bases respectively, with 15 bases between them. The CDR3 covers 16 residues. The germline gives CDR1 SEHNR, CDR2 FQNEAQ (reference sequence). CDR3 sequence: CASSFIWGDLSYEQYF. CDR3 nucleotides: TGTGCCAGCAGCTTTATCTGGGGGGATCTCTCCTACGAGCAGTACTTC.

This chain links TRBV5-1 with TRBJ1-4, with D unresolved. Germline loops: CDR1 SGHRS, CDR2 YFSETQ. V lost 4 bases, J lost 0 bases, and 10 bases lay in between. CDR3 length: 15 amino acids. The CDR3 region is CASSEGTATNEKLFF. The CDR3 DNA follows: TGCGCCAGCAGCGAGGGTACTGCAACTAATGAAAAACTGTTTTTT. The whole variable domain, remainder taken from reference TRBV5-1 and TRBJ1-4, is KAGVTQTPRYLIKTRGQQVTLSCSPISGHRSVSWYQQTPGQGLQFLFEYFSETQRNKGNFPGRFSGRQFSNSRSEMNVSTLELGDSALYLCASSEGTATNEKLFFGSGTQLSVL.

This chain links TRBV11-3 with TRBJ2-7; TRBD2 is a possible D gene (6 bases). The germline V gene encodes CDR1 SGHNT and CDR2 YENEEA. The V end was cut by 5 bases, the J end by 2 bases, with 13 bases between. This CDR3 comprises 14 residues. The CDR3: CASSQRRDPYEQYF. The DNA for the CDR3 is TGTGCCAGCAGCCAAAGGCGGGACCCCTACGAGCAGTACTTC.